These 13 T cell receptor beta chains came from one sample sequenced in a study of CXCR3-negative and CXCR3-positive naive CD8 T cells (dated by TCRdb to about 2019). The research as a whole found: Compared with CXCR3-negative naive cells, CXCR3-positive naive cells had TRB CDR3s with higher hydrophobicity (lower Kidera factor 4), lower energy, and higher strength and volume indices.

What these receptors recognize is not known. The data were produced on a NextSeq 550. The Human TCR Profiling Kit (MiLaboratory) was used to make UMI-labeled 5' RACE TRB cDNA libraries. TCRdb reprocessed the reads; each CDR3 protein sequence makes one entry, and DNA is unavailable. The sample table includes around 2,500 distinct CDR3 sequences. Clones ranked in the top ten supply 2% to 2.5% of the sample. The sequenced sample was naive CXCR3+ CD8+ T cells from blood. Per the publication, the cell subset or site label means: CD45RO-CCR7+CD27+CD95- naive CD8+ T cells expressing CXCR3 (TNR3+). These receptors all come from a human donor in good health. Some clones in this sample may be carry-over from other donors' samples.

According to its frequency, this clonotype is medium-sized (0.01 to 0.1%). The chain has TRBV29-1 and TRBJ2-3; as DNA is missing, the TRBD1 call by TCRdb cannot be tested. This CDR3 comprises 15 residues. Germline V gene sequence: CDR1 SQVTM, CDR2 ANQGSEA. The CDR3 is CSVEDLGQGADTQYF.

Frequency places this clonotype as medium-sized. The rearrangement joins TRBV29-1 to TRBJ2-2; lacking DNA, the TRBD1 call made by TCRdb goes unchecked. Germline loops: CDR1 SQVTM, CDR2 ANQGSEA. This CDR3 is built from 15 residues. The CDR3 protein is CSAASDRGHTGELFF.

This clonotype ranks as medium-sized in terms of frequency. The chain is built from TRBV20-1 and TRBJ2-7; TCRdb proposes TRBD1, but this gene call is untestable without DNA. The length of the CDR3 is 13 residues. CDR1 and CDR2 from the germline V gene are DFQATT and SNEGSKA (reference sequence). CDR3 loop: CSARDWDSYEQYF.

This clonotype is called medium-sized based on its frequency. This chain connects TRBV29-1 to TRBJ1-3. CDR3 size: 14 residues. Per the germline V gene, CDR1 is SQVTM and CDR2 is ANQGSEA. CDR3 loop: CSVGLGSAGNTIYF.

By frequency, this clonotype registers medium-sized. The V gene is TRBV5-1, the J gene TRBJ2-1; TCRdb gives TRBD1 as the D gene, but with no DNA this cannot be confirmed. Germline assignment: CDR1 SGHRS and CDR2 YFSETQ. This CDR3 comprises 13 residues. CDR3: CASSLGTGDEQFF.

The V gene is TRBV7-8, the J gene TRBJ2-1. The CDR3 runs 15 residues. Germline CDR1 is SGHVS and CDR2 is FQNEAQ. CDR3 protein: CASSLVLTSYNEQFF.

Considering frequency, this clonotype is medium-sized (0.01 to 0.1%). The rearrangement joins TRBV5-5 to TRBJ2-1; checking the TCRdb D call of TRBD2 is not possible without DNA. The CDR3 is 19 residues long. Germline V CDR1 and CDR2: SGHKS, YYEKEE (reference sequence). CDR3 region: CASSAWESRIYGSYNEQFF.

This clonotype registers medium-sized by frequency. The chain couples TRBV11-2 to TRBJ2-3; TCRdb indicates TRBD1, and absent DNA this call remains unverified. The CDR3 has 14 residues. Germline V gives CDR1 SGHAT, CDR2 FQNNGV. The CDR3 reads CASSPFPGTDTQYF.

This clonotype is classed as large (0.1 to 1%) by frequency. The chain recombines TRBV20-1 with TRBJ2-1; TCRdb names TRBD2, which stays unverified in the absence of DNA. Germline CDR1 is DFQATT and CDR2 is SNEGSKA (reference sequence). The CDR3 is 16 residues long. The chain's CDR3 is CSANHLAGSSYNEQFF.

This clonotype is deemed large (0.1 to 1%) by its frequency. The chain links TRBV9 to TRBJ2-7. This CDR3 is 13 amino acids long. Germline CDR1 SGDLS, CDR2 YYNGEE. CDR3 in amino acids: CASSAPYEDEQYF.

The V gene is TRBV5-1, the J gene TRBJ1-2; TCRdb gives TRBD1 as the D gene, but with no DNA this cannot be confirmed. The CDR3 is 15 residues long. Germline CDR1 and CDR2: SGHRS and YFSETQ. CDR3 in amino acids: CASSPWTDANYGYTF.

By frequency, this clonotype registers medium-sized (0.01 to 0.1%). The J gene is TRBJ2-7, the V gene TRBV4-2; TCRdb's D call, TRBD1, is unchecked because there is no DNA. Germline V gives CDR1 LGHNA, CDR2 YNFKEQ. The CDR3 totals 14 residues. The CDR3 sequence is CASSQDSTDYEQYF.

Frequency places this clonotype as medium-sized. The rearrangement links TRBV4-1 to TRBJ1-1. Per germline, CDR1 MGHRA and CDR2 YSYEKL. This CDR3 is built from 14 residues. This CDR3 is CASSQGIQDTEAFF.